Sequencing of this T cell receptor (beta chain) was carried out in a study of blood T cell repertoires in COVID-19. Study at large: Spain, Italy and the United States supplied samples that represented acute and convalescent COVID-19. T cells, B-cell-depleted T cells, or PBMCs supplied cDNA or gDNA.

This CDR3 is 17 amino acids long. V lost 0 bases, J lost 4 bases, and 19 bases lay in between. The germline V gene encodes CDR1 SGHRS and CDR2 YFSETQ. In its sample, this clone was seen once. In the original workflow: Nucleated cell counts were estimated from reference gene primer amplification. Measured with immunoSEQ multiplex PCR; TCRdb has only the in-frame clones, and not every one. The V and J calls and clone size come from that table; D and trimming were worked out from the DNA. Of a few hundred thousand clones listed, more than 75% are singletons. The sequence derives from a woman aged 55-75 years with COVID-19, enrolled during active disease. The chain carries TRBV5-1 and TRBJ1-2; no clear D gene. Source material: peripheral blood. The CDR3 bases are TGCGCCAGCAGCTTGGATGCTAGCGGCCGGCCTCCCTATGGCTACACCTTC. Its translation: CASSLDASGRPPYGYTF. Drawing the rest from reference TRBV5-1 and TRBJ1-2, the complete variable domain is KAGVTQTPRYLIKTRGQQVTLSCSPISGHRSVSWYQQTPGQGLQFLFEYFSETQRNKGNFPGRFSGRQFSNSRSEMNVSTLELGDSALYLCASSLDASGRPPYGYTFGSGTRLTVV.